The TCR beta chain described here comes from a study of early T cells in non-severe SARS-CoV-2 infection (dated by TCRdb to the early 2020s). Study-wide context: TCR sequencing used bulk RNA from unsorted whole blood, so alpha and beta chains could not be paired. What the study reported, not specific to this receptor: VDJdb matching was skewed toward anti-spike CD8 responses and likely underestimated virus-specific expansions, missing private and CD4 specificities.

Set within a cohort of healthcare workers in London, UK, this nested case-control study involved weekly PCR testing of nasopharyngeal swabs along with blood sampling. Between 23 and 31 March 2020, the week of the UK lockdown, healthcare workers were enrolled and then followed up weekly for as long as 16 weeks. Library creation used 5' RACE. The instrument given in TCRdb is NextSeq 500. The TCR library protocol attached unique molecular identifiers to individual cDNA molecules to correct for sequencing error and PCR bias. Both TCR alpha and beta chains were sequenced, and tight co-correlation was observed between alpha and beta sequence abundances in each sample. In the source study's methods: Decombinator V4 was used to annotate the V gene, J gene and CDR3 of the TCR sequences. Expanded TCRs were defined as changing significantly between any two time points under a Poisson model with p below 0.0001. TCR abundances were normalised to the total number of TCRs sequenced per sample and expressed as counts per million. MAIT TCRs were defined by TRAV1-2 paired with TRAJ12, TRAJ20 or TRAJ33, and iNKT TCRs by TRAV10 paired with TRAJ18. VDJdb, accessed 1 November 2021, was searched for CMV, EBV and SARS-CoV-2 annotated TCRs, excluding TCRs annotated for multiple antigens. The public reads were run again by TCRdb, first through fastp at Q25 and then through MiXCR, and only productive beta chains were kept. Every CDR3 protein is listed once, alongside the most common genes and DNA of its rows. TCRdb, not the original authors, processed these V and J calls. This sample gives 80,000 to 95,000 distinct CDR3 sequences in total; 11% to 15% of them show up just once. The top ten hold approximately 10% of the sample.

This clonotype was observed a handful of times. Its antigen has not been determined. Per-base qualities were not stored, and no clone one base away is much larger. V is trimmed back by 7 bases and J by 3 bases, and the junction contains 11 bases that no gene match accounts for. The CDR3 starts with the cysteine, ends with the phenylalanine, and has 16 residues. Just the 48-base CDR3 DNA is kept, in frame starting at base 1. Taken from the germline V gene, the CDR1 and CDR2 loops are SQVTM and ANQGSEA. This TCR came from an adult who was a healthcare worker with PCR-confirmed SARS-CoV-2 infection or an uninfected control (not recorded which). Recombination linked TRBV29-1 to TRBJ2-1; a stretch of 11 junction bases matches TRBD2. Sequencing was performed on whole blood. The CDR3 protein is CSAGVASGGIYNEQFF. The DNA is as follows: TGCAGCGCTGGAGTGGCTAGCGGGGGGATCTACAATGAGCAGTTCTTC.